Below, 23 T cell receptor beta chains from the same sample are listed, as sequenced in a study of blood T cell repertoires in COVID-19. Method: immunoSEQ multiplex PCR; TCRdb's copy keeps in-frame clones and lacks some. The sample consists of about 190,000 clones, 90% of them appearing once. The specimen was peripheral blood. Receptors were obtained from a man aged 45 to 65 with acute or convalescent COVID-19.

The gene calls are TRBV18 and TRBJ2-6; possible D gene TRBD2, 6 bases. CDR3 length: 16 amino acids. Deletions cut 6 bases from V and 4 bases from J, with 16 bases between. Germline assignment: CDR1 KGHSH and CDR2 LQKENI. Written as DNA, the CDR3 is TGTGCCAGCTCCGACGAGGTCGCGGGAGGGGCCAACGTCCTGACTTTC. Translation: CASSDEVAGGANVLTF.

The chain employs TRBV9 and TRBJ2-1; 12 nucleotides line up with TRBD1. CDR1 and CDR2 (germline): SGDLS, YYNGEE. The CDR3 runs to 16 residues. The V and J ends lost 0 bases and 6 bases, in that order; junction bases with no gene match: 4. The CDR3 DNA reads as TGTGCCAGCAGCGTAGTGGGACAGGGGGCCTTCAATGAGCAGTTCTTC. Encoded protein: CASSVVGQGAFNEQFF.

This clone was picked up a small number of times. This chain uses TRBV12-3 or TRBV12-4 with TRBJ1-5; D is undetermined. This CDR3 is 12 amino acids long. Trimming took off 6 bases at V and 0 bases at J, with 3 bases between the two ends. CDR3 protein: CASRYSNQPQHF. For the CDR3, the DNA is TGTGCCAGCAGGTATAGCAATCAGCCCCAGCATTTT.

A word on this clone: One end of the junction does not line up with germline, which may come from a read error. This rearrangement joins TRBV18 to TRBJ2-2; 12 positions agree with TRBD2. Germline CDR1 reads KGHSH; CDR2 reads LQKENI. The CDR3 has 15 amino acids. The DNA for the CDR3 is TGTGCCAGCTCCCCACTAGCGGGGGGCACCGGGGAGCTGTTTTTT. Translated: CASSPLAGGTGELFF. The full variable domain, with the rest looked up from reference TRBV18 and TRBJ2-2, is NAGVMQNPRHLVRRRGQEARLRCSPMKGHSHVYWYRQLPEEGLKFMVYLQKENIIDESGMPKERFSAEFPKEGPSILRIQQVVRGDSAAYFCASSPLAGGTGELFFGEGSRLTVL.

The genes are TRBV6-2 or TRBV6-3 and TRBJ2-7; the match to TRBD1 covers 8 bases. The germline V gene has CDR1 MNHEY and CDR2 SVGEGT. The V and J ends lost 2 bases and 4 bases, in that order; junction bases with no gene match: 7. The CDR3 contains 15 residues. CDR3 sequence: CASSYVQGAGYEQYV. Written as DNA, the CDR3 is TGTGCCAGCAGTTACGTCCAGGGGGCCGGATACGAGCAGTACGTC.

This chain connects TRBV30 to TRBJ2-4; 8 bases are shared with TRBD1. The length of the CDR3 is 15 residues. Trimming at V came to 1 base and at J to 0 bases, leaving 2 bases not matched to a gene. The germline CDR1 and CDR2 sequences are GTSNPN and SVGIG (reference sequence). CDR3 amino acids: CAWSAGQAAKNIQYF. CDR3 DNA: TGTGCCTGGAGTGCGGGACAGGCAGCCAAAAACATTCAGTACTTC.

The V call is TRBV5-6, the J call TRBJ2-6, with D perhaps TRBD1 (6 bases). The CDR3 is 18 residues long. The germline gives CDR1 SGHDT, CDR2 YYEEEE. Trimming removed 1 base from V and 0 bases from J, with 14 bases in between. The CDR3 bases are TGTGCCAGCAGCTTGTTCCGGGACATTAGCTCTGGGGCCAACGTCCTGACTTTC. Residues: CASSLFRDISSGANVLTF.

This sequence joins TRBV15 and TRBJ2-3; D unclear. This CDR3 region has 14 residues. CDR1 and CDR2 from the germline V gene are LNHNV and YYDKDF (reference sequence). V was trimmed by 1 base and J by 2 bases, leaving 7 bases between them. CDR3 region: CATSRAQITDTQYF. DNA of the CDR3: TGTGCCACCAGCAGAGCACAGATCACAGATACGCAGTATTTT.

This clone was observed a single time. The V and J genes are TRBV18 and TRBJ2-5; TRBD2 matches 8 bases. The CDR3 is made up of 16 amino acids. J gave up 2 bases and V 0 bases, and 5 bases lay outside the gene matches. CDR1 is KGHSH and CDR2 is LQKENI in the germline V gene. Here the CDR3 DNA reads TGTGCCAGCTCACCACCAAGCGGGGGTCCTCAAGAGACCCAGTACTTC. Encoded protein: CASSPPSGGPQETQYF.

J is TRBJ2-7 and V is TRBV6-6; 11 nucleotides line up with TRBD1. CDR3 length equals 14 residues. Looked up from germline, CDR1 is MNHNY and CDR2 is SVGAGI (reference sequence). The V segment lost 5 bases and the J segment 6 bases; nucleotides outside the gene matches: 6. The CDR3 DNA sequence: TGTGCCAGCAGTGTCCCCGGGACAGGGGGCGAGCAGTACGTC. Amino acid sequence: CASSVPGTGGEQYV.

The CDR3 region has the DNA TGTGCCACCAGCAGAGATCGCGGGTCCACAGATACGCAGTATTTT. It encodes CATSRDRGSTDTQYF. V usage is TRBV15 and J usage is TRBJ2-3, with D perhaps TRBD2 (5 bases). Germline lookup yields CDR1 LNHNV and CDR2 YYDKDF (reference sequence). Between the trimmed V and J ends, which lost 0 bases and 2 bases, there was a span of 9 bases. There are 15 residues in the CDR3.

The CDR3 DNA reads TGTGCCAGCAGCTTGGGTTACGGGAACACCGGGGAGCTGTTTTTT. Translation: CASSLGYGNTGELFF. The J gene is TRBJ2-2, the V gene TRBV5-8; D not resolved. V was shortened by 0 bases and J by 1 base, with 7 bases between the two germline ends. The CDR3 has 15 amino acids. Germline-derived CDR1 and CDR2 are SGHTS and YDEGEE.

CDR3 residues: CASRLAGQGPEKLFF. CDR3 coding DNA: TGTGCAAGTCGCTTAGCGGGACAGGGGCCCGAAAAACTGTTTTTT. The chain carries TRBV12-2 and TRBJ1-4; TRBD1 was called by the table and not checked on the DNA. TRBV12-2 is described as a pseudogene. The CDR3 is 15 amino acids.

This clone was seen a few times. The rearrangement links TRBV6-1 to TRBJ2-3, with 9 bases identical to TRBD1. The CDR3 is 16 amino acids. The germline gives CDR1 MNHNS, CDR2 SASEGT. Trimming cost V 4 bases and J 3 bases; bases outside gene matches: 8. This chain's CDR3 is CASSAHRGRRTDTQYF. DNA for the CDR3: TGTGCCAGCAGTGCTCACAGGGGGCGAAGAACAGATACGCAGTATTTT.

This chain connects TRBV6-6 to TRBJ1-5; 7 bases align to TRBD1. Germline V CDR1 and CDR2: MNHNY, SVGAGI (reference sequence). There are 13 residues in the CDR3. V dropped 6 bases and J dropped 6; count of bases not matched to a gene: 5. CDR3 bases: TGTGCCAGCAGCGACAGGGTGGGTCAGCCCCAGCATTTT. Its protein is CASSDRVGQPQHF.

The chain carries TRBV3-1 (or the pseudogene TRBV3-2) and TRBJ2-3; 12 bases agree with TRBD2. The CDR3 totals 15 residues. Germline CDR1 is LGHDT and CDR2 is YNNKEL (reference sequence). Losses at the gene ends were 4 bases for V and 4 bases for J; bases not matched to a gene: 3. In DNA, the CDR3 is TGTGCCAGCAGCCGCAGACTAGCGGGGGCAGATACGCAGTATTTT. Amino acid sequence: CASSRRLAGADTQYF.

In its sample, this clone was seen a few times. This rearrangement joins TRBV14 to TRBJ2-2, with a weak D call TRBD1 (6 bases). The germline V and J ends were trimmed by 3 bases and 6 bases, with 11 bases remaining between them. The CDR3 length is 14 residues. Germline V gene data show CDR1 as SGHDN and CDR2 as FVKESK. The CDR3 here is CASSHNRVAGELFF. The CDR3 nucleotides are TGTGCCAGCAGCCATAACAGGGTGGCCGGGGAGCTGTTTTTT. Combining the CDR3 with reference TRBV14 and TRBJ2-2 gives the whole variable domain EAGVTQFPSHSVIEKGQTVTLRCDPISGHDNLYWYRRVMGKEIKFLLHFVKESKQDESGMPNNRFLAERTGGTYSTLKVQPAELEDSGVYFCASSHNRVAGELFFGEGSRLTVL.

The genes are TRBV7-2 and TRBJ1-5; D perhaps matches TRBD1 (5 bases). The CDR3 has 14 amino acids. Trimming left V 0 bases short and J 4 bases short, with 7 bases between. The germline gives CDR1 SGHTA, CDR2 FQGNSA. As DNA, the CDR3 is TGTGCCAGCAGCTTAGCGACAGATAATCAGCCCCAGCATTTT. Encoded protein: CASSLATDNQPQHF.

This clone occurred once. The chain links TRBV6-5 to TRBJ2-1; D gene unclear. The CDR3 loop spans 16 amino acids. CDR1 MNHEY and CDR2 SVGAGI come from the germline V gene. Trimming shortened V by 0 bases and J by 4 bases, and 13 bases separated the two germline ends. CDR3 loop: CASSYSVETAYNEQFF. CDR3 bases: TGTGCCAGCAGTTACTCGGTGGAGACTGCTTACAATGAGCAGTTCTTC.

The chain carries TRBV21-1 and TRBJ1-1; the D segment call TRBD1 is taken from the table without a DNA check. TRBV21-1 is tagged as a pseudogene. This CDR3 region has 15 residues. CDR3 DNA sequence: TGTGCCAGCTCAGACAGGGACAGGGGGGGTGGTGAAGCTTTCTTT. This gives the protein CASSDRDRGGGEAFF.

V and J are TRBV7-8 and TRBJ2-1; D is unclear. Germline V gives CDR1 SGHVS, CDR2 FQNEAQ. The CDR3 length is 15 residues. V gave up 1 base and J gave up 0 bases, with 7 bases separating them. The CDR3 DNA reads as TGTGCCAGCAGCTTAGAAATAGCCTCCTACAATGAGCAGTTCTTC. It yields the protein CASSLEIASYNEQFF.

The rearrangement links TRBV6-2 or TRBV6-3 to TRBJ2-7, with 9 bases lining up with TRBD1. With V trimmed by 4 bases and J by 0 bases, 4 bases remained unmatched. Germline V gene lookup returns CDR1 MNHEY and CDR2 SVGEGT. This CDR3 has 15 residues. The CDR3 DNA reads as TGTGCCAGCAGTTGGGGACAGGGTAGCTCCTACGAGCAGTACGTC. Residues: CASSWGQGSSYEQYV.

V is TRBV4-3 and J is TRBJ2-5; 9 bases fit TRBD1. The J segment lost 4 bases and the V segment lost 3 bases, leaving 3 bases of the junction unmatched. The CDR3 covers 14 residues. Germline assignment: CDR1 LGHNA and CDR2 YSLEER. The CDR3, as DNA: TGCGCCAGCAGCCACGGGACAGGGACAGAGACCCAGTACTTC. Translating it yields CASSHGTGTETQYF.